Below are 23 T cell receptor beta chains sequenced from a single sample in a study of cytomegalovirus exposure and HLA in healthy donors. Amplification used 60 Vbeta primers and 13 Jbeta primers. Generated by immunoSEQ multiplex PCR, the TCRdb table keeps only in-frame clones and is missing some. The sample has roughly 140,000 clones, over 60% seen once. The sample was PBMCs. These TCRs come from a woman aged 40 to 50 in good health and CMV-seronegative.

In this sample, this clone turned up once. The chain links TRBV11-2 to TRBJ2-2; 16 bases map to TRBD2. Germline CDR1 SGHAT, CDR2 FQNNGV. The CDR3 runs 18 residues. V lost 6 bases and J lost 3; bases outside the gene matches: 7. This chain's CDR3 is CASRPGTSGRGYTGELFF. Written as DNA, the CDR3 is TGTGCCAGCAGGCCTGGGACTAGCGGGAGGGGTTACACCGGGGAGCTGTTTTTT. Together with reference TRBV11-2 and TRBJ2-2, the CDR3 gives the full variable domain: EAGVAQSPRYKIIEKRQSVAFWCNPISGHATLYWYQQILGQGPKLLIQFQNNGVVDDSQLPKDRFSAERLKGVDSTLKIQPAKLEDSAVYLCASRPGTSGRGYTGELFFGEGSRLTVL.

The chain couples TRBV6-5 to TRBJ2-7; a possible D gene is TRBD2 (6 bases). In germline, CDR1 is MNHEY, CDR2 SVGAGI. This CDR3 comprises 14 residues. V was shortened by 0 bases and J by 4 bases, with 10 bases between the two germline ends. The CDR3 DNA reads as TGTGCCAGCAGTTACTCATCAGGGAGGTACGAGCAGTACTTC. Translating it yields CASSYSSGRYEQYF.

The chain uses TRBV4-1 and TRBJ2-5; maybe TRBD2 (6 bases). Germline V gene lookup returns CDR1 MGHRA and CDR2 YSYEKL. V lost 2 bases and J lost 2, with 12 bases in between. The CDR3 extends over 15 amino acids. CDR3 sequence: CASSQTPGLQETQYF. CDR3 sequence (DNA): TGCGCCAGCAGCCAAACTCCGGGACTTCAAGAGACCCAGTACTTC.

The V call is TRBV6-1, the J call TRBJ2-3; D not certain. V lost 8 bases and J lost 1, with 13 bases in between. CDR3 length: 14 amino acids. Germline CDR1 reads MNHNS; CDR2 reads SASEGT. DNA for the CDR3: TGTGCCAGCCTAACAGCCTACGGCACAGATACGCAGTATTTT. This codes for CASLTAYGTDTQYF.

The CDR3 here is CASLRIALAASSGNTIYF. The CDR3 DNA is TGTGCCAGCCTACGCATCGCTTTGGCAGCGAGCTCTGGAAACACCATATATTTT. The rearrangement joins TRBV27 to TRBJ1-3; D ambiguous. Germline CDR1 is MNHEY and CDR2 is SMNVEV (reference sequence). This CDR3 has 18 amino acids. Trimming removed 8 bases from V and 0 bases from J, with 23 bases in between.

V and J are TRBV6-1 and TRBJ2-2; 8 bases fit TRBD2. The CDR3 totals 14 residues. The V gene end was trimmed by 8 bases and the J gene end by 1 base; junction bases not matched to a gene: 3. Germline V gives CDR1 MNHNS, CDR2 SASEGT. CDR3 amino acids: CASRGGLNTGELFF. The CDR3 DNA follows: TGTGCCAGCCGCGGGGGGCTGAACACCGGGGAGCTGTTTTTT.

The chain links TRBV6-1 to TRBJ2-1; 7 bases line up with TRBD1. Looked up from germline, CDR1 is MNHNS and CDR2 is SASEGT. The CDR3 consists of 16 residues. J gave up 0 bases and V 3 bases, and 5 bases lay outside the gene matches. The CDR3 loop reads CASSDLRDSSYNEQFF. CDR3 coding DNA: TGTGCCAGCAGTGACCTCCGGGACAGCTCCTACAATGAGCAGTTCTTC.

CDR3 residues: CASSRLDYGYTF. The CDR3, as DNA: TGTGCCAGCAGCAGGTTGGACTATGGCTACACCTTC. The V gene is TRBV28, the J gene TRBJ1-2; D is unclear. Trimming took off 6 bases at V and 3 bases at J, with 8 bases between the two ends. Germline CDR1 MDHEN, CDR2 SYDVKM. The CDR3 has 12 amino acids.

The V call is TRBV2, the J call TRBJ1-1; D is ambiguous. The V gene lost 0 bases and the J gene lost 5 bases, with 25 bases spanning the gap. In germline, CDR1 is SNHLY, CDR2 FYNNEI. The CDR3 sequence is 19 residues long. The CDR3 spells CASSEAGEGGYEGWTEAFF. CDR3 nucleotide sequence: TGTGCCAGCAGTGAAGCCGGGGAGGGAGGGTATGAAGGTTGGACTGAAGCTTTCTTT.

The chain uses TRBV6-6 and TRBJ2-1, with TRBD2 matching 12 bases. The germline V gene has CDR1 MNHNY and CDR2 SVGAGI (reference sequence). The CDR3 consists of 15 residues. Losses at the gene ends were 5 bases for V and 4 bases for J; bases not matched to a gene: 3. Written as DNA, the CDR3 is TGTGCCAGCAGTCGACTAGCGGGGGTATACAATGAGCAGTTCTTC. This gives the protein CASSRLAGVYNEQFF.

The V gene is TRBV6-1, the J gene TRBJ2-7, with 8 bases aligning to TRBD2. Germline CDR1 reads MNHNS; CDR2 reads SASEGT. The CDR3 length is 11 residues. V was clipped by 4 bases and J by 7 bases; unmatched bases: 0. The CDR3 region is CASSGGGEQYF. The CDR3 DNA sequence: TGTGCCAGCAGTGGCGGGGGGGAGCAGTACTTC.

The V gene is TRBV18, the J gene TRBJ1-4; D gene ambiguous. This CDR3 has 14 amino acids. V was clipped by 1 base and J by 0 bases, with 3 bases between them. CDR1 is KGHSH and CDR2 is LQKENI in the germline V gene. The CDR3 loop is CASSPLATNEKLFF. The CDR3 coding sequence is TGTGCCAGCTCACCACTAGCAACTAATGAAAAACTGTTTTTT.

In its sample, this clone was seen a few times. This CDR3 is CASSPQGGDTEAFF. CDR3 DNA sequence: TGCGCCAGCAGCCCACAGGGGGGAGACACTGAAGCTTTCTTT. This chain links TRBV5-1 with TRBJ1-1; TRBD1 matches 8 bases. CDR3 length: 14 amino acids. CDR1 is SGHRS and CDR2 is YFSETQ in the germline V gene. V shed 4 bases, J shed 3 bases, and the junction held 5 bases outside the gene matches.

J is TRBJ1-5 and V is TRBV7-2; no firm D call. V lost 4 bases to trimming and J lost 1 base, with 14 bases between them. The germline CDR1 and CDR2 sequences are SGHTA and FQGNSA. This CDR3 is built from 16 residues. For the CDR3, the DNA is TGTGCCAGCAGCTCCTCCGTTTGGGCGAGCAATCAGCCCCAGCATTTT. Amino acids: CASSSSVWASNQPQHF.

The chain employs TRBV1 and TRBJ2-3; TRBD2 is taken as the D call from the table, unchecked against the DNA. TRBV1 is reported as a pseudogene. CDR3 length: 15 residues. The chain's CDR3 is CTSSQVPINTDTQYF. The CDR3 DNA is TGCACCAGCAGCCAAGTCCCTATAAACACAGATACGCAGTATTTT.

This clone has only a few counts. V gene TRBV10-3 combines with J gene TRBJ2-7, with D maybe TRBD1 (6 bases). The germline V gene encodes CDR1 ENHRY and CDR2 SYGVKD. With 6 bases removed from V and 0 bases from J, the gap between germline ends came to 9 bases. CDR3 size: 13 residues. CDR3 sequence reads: CAIRSDSSYEQYF. DNA of the CDR3: TGTGCCATCAGGTCGGACAGCTCCTACGAGCAGTACTTC.

The chain has TRBV7-6 and TRBJ1-2, with D perhaps TRBD1 (5 bases). The CDR3 spans 14 residues. With 4 bases removed from V and 4 bases from J, the gap between germline ends came to 13 bases. Germline V lookup: CDR1 SGHVS, CDR2 FNYEAQ. Here the CDR3 DNA reads TGTGCCAGCAGCTCTGAGGTGGGGGGCTATGGCTACACCTTC. It specifies CASSSEVGGYGYTF.

The chain carries TRBV25-1 and TRBJ2-5; 9 bases line up with TRBD1. The CDR3 contains 13 residues. With 6 bases clipped from V and 5 bases from J, the junction kept 4 bases outside the gene matches. Germline V gene sequence: CDR1 MGHDK, CDR2 SYGVNS. This CDR3 reads CASSGQGLETQYF. CDR3 bases: TGTGCCAGCAGCGGACAGGGGTTGGAGACCCAGTACTTC.

The CDR3 DNA reads TGTGCCAGCAGTTATGGACTACCCAACTACAATGAGCAGTTCTTC. Translating it yields CASSYGLPNYNEQFF. The chain uses TRBV6-5 and TRBJ2-1; perhaps TRBD2 as D (6 bases). V was clipped by 3 bases and J by 3 bases, with 12 bases between them. The length of the CDR3 is 15 residues. Germline assignment: CDR1 MNHEY and CDR2 SVGAGI.

The chain uses TRBV6-5 and TRBJ2-3; TRBD1 agrees at 10 bases. Germline CDR1 is MNHEY and CDR2 is SVGAGI. CDR3 size: 15 residues. V lost 5 bases to trimming and J lost 4 bases; unmatched junction nucleotides: 6. CDR3 loop: CASSGDRGSADTQYF. For the CDR3, the DNA is TGTGCCAGCAGTGGGGACAGGGGAAGCGCAGATACGCAGTATTTT.

V and J are TRBV5-4 and TRBJ1-6; TRBD1 aligns across 9 bases. Looked up from germline, CDR1 is SGHNT and CDR2 is YYREEE (reference sequence). The CDR3 is 16 residues long. J gave up 5 bases and V 3 bases, and 6 bases lay outside the gene matches. The CDR3 coding sequence is TGTGCCAGCAGCTACGCGAGGACAGGGGATAATTCACCCCTCCACTTT. It codes for CASSYARTGDNSPLHF.

The rearrangement uses TRBV6-5 and TRBJ2-7; 9 bases agree with TRBD1. Germline trimming cut 5 bases from V and 2 bases from J; bases unmatched to any gene: 4. The CDR3 is 14 residues long. In germline, CDR1 is MNHEY, CDR2 SVGAGI. The CDR3 spells CASSGGTGTYEQYF. The CDR3 DNA follows: TGTGCCAGCAGTGGAGGGACAGGGACCTACGAGCAGTACTTC.

The V call is TRBV27, the J call TRBJ1-2, with 7 bases that match TRBD1. CDR1 is MNHEY and CDR2 is SMNVEV in the germline V gene (reference sequence). J lost 1 base, V lost 5 bases, and 7 bases had no gene match. This CDR3 spans 15 amino acids. The CDR3 here is CASSATGRLNYGYTF. The CDR3 DNA is TGTGCCAGCAGTGCGACAGGGAGGCTTAACTATGGCTACACCTTC.